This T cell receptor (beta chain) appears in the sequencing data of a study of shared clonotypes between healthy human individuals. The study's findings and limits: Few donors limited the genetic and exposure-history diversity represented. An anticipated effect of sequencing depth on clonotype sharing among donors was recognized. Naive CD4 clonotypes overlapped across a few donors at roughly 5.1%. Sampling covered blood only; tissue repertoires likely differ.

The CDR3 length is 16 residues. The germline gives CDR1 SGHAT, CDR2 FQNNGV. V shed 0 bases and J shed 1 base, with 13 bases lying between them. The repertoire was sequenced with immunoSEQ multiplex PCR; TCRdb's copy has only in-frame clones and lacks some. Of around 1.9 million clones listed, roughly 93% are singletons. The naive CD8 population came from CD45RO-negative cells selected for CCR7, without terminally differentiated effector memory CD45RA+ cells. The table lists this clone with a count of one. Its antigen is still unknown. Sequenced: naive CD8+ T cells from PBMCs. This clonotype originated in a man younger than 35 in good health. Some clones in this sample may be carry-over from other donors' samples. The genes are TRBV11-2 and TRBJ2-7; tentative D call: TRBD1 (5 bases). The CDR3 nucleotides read TGTGCCAGCAGCTTAGAGGGCAGGGCCCATTCCTACGAGCAGTACTTC. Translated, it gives CASSLEGRAHSYEQYF.